One and the same sample provided the 4 T cell receptor beta chains below, sequenced in a study of Ad26.COV2.S vaccination and SARS-CoV-2 variants. Profiling relied on immunoSEQ multiplex PCR, and the TCRdb table lists in-frame clones only, not all of them. The repertoire has 300,000 to 350,000 clones, approximately 90% of them found once; the top ten carry roughly 5%. Stated treatment: over 15 received Ad26.COV2.S at low or high dose, single or two shots; several received placebo; per-sample allocation not given. The samples were gathered on day 63 after the first injection of vaccine or placebo. The source was peripheral blood, collected in a trial of Ad26.COV2.S vaccine versus placebo. All receptors come from a person between 18 and 65 years old who received the Ad26.COV2.S COVID-19 vaccine or a placebo.

The gene calls are TRBV19 and TRBJ2-7; D remains ambiguous. Germline CDR1 LNHDA, CDR2 SQIVND (reference sequence). The CDR3 spans 14 residues. Trimming removed 4 bases at V and 5 bases at J, with 15 bases between. This CDR3 reads CASSTARASDEQYF. CDR3 coding DNA: TGTGCCAGTAGTACGGCTAGAGCTTCGGACGAGCAGTACTTC. Supplemented by reference TRBV19 and TRBJ2-7, the full variable domain reads DGGITQSPKYLFRKEGQNVTLSCEQNLNHDAMYWYRQDPGQGLRLIYYSQIVNDFQKGDIAEGYSVSREKKESFPLTVTSAQKNPTAFYLCASSTARASDEQYFGPGTRLTVT.

This chain connects TRBV9 to TRBJ2-3; 10 bases fit TRBD2. V lost 0 bases, J lost 0 bases, and 4 bases stayed unmatched. Per the germline V gene, CDR1 is SGDLS and CDR2 is YYNGEE. The CDR3 consists of 17 residues. CDR3 in amino acids: CASSVGTSGFSTDTQYF. As DNA, the CDR3 is TGTGCCAGCAGCGTAGGGACTAGCGGTTTCAGCACAGATACGCAGTATTTT. Looking up the rest from reference TRBV9 and TRBJ2-3 gives the full variable domain: DSGVTQTPKHLITATGQRVTLRCSPRSGDLSVYWYQQSLDQGLQFLIQYYNGEERAKGNILERFSAQQFPDLHSELNLSSLELGDSALYFCASSVGTSGFSTDTQYFGPGTRLTVL.

This clone showed up just a few times. This chain connects TRBV5-1 to TRBJ2-7; D is perhaps TRBD1 (5 bases). This CDR3 contains 14 residues. V lost 4 bases and J lost 1, with 12 bases in between. Germline loops: CDR1 SGHRS, CDR2 YFSETQ. In DNA, the CDR3 is TGCGCCAGCAGCACAGCCGGACAATCCTACGAGCAGTACTTC. It translates to CASSTAGQSYEQYF.

The chain recombines TRBV4-3 with TRBJ1-1; D not certain. From germline, CDR1 is LGHNA and CDR2 YSLEER. Trimming left V 1 base short and J 4 bases short, with 10 bases between. The CDR3 sequence is 14 residues long. The CDR3 coding sequence is TGCGCCAGCAGCCAAGGCGTCAGGATCACTGAAGCTTTCTTT. This sequence encodes CASSQGVRITEAFF.